Each of the 22 T cell receptor beta chains below was sequenced from the same sample in a study of neurological immune-mediated disorders. TCRdb processed the 5' RACE reads anew with MiXCR; each CDR3 protein has one entry. The repertoire holds about 88,000 distinct CDR3 sequences, with 3.5% to 4% as singletons. Sequenced sample: PBMCs. The receptors originated from a woman younger than 30 with multiple sclerosis.

This clonotype was counted at least ten times. This rearrangement joins TRBV5-1 to TRBJ2-7, with a possible D match to TRBD1 (6 bases). CDR1 and CDR2 (germline): SGHRS, YFSETQ. CDR3 length: 14 residues. V lost 4 bases to trimming and J lost 5 bases, with 16 bases between them. Here the CDR3 reads CASSPGTRGDEQYF. CDR3 sequence (DNA): TGCGCCAGCAGCCCCGGGACACGAGGTGACGAGCAGTACTTC.

This clonotype was observed many times. J is TRBJ1-5 and V is TRBV5-1; D gene uncertain. CDR1 is SGHRS, CDR2 YFSETQ, per germline. Trimming removed 0 bases at V and 0 bases at J, with 7 bases between. CDR3 length equals 15 residues. CDR3 DNA: TGCGCCAGCAGCTTGGGGGCGAATAGCAATCAGCCCCAGCATTTT. The encoded protein is CASSLGANSNQPQHF.

This clonotype appeared many times. V and J are TRBV18 and TRBJ2-3; TRBD2 might be the D (6 bases). Looked up from germline, CDR1 is KGHSH and CDR2 is LQKENI. This CDR3 is 15 amino acids long. V was clipped by 4 bases and J by 3 bases, with 14 bases between them. The CDR3 reads CASSQSDGGTDTQYF. The CDR3 DNA is TGTGCCAGCTCACAATCCGACGGAGGGACAGATACGCAGTATTTT.

This clonotype has ten or more counts. V is TRBV5-1 and J is TRBJ1-1; maybe TRBD1 (5 bases). This CDR3 is 16 amino acids long. In germline, CDR1 is SGHRS, CDR2 YFSETQ. V was shortened by 3 bases and J by 1 base, with 16 bases between the two germline ends. The CDR3 DNA is TGCGCCAGCAGCTATTGGAGGGGCGAGTCGAACACTGAAGCTTTCTTT. Residues: CASSYWRGESNTEAFF. The full variable domain, its missing parts supplied by reference TRBV5-1 and TRBJ1-1, is KAGVTQTPRYLIKTRGQQVTLSCSPISGHRSVSWYQQTPGQGLQFLFEYFSETQRNKGNFPGRFSGRQFSNSRSEMNVSTLELGDSALYLCASSYWRGESNTEAFFGQGTRLTVV.

Note on this clonotype: This could be a read error, since a much larger clone is one nucleotide away. The chain carries TRBV5-1 and TRBJ1-1; the D is unclear. CDR1 is SGHRS, CDR2 YFSETQ, per germline. The CDR3 spans 13 residues. CDR3 bases: TGCGTCAGCAGCTTGGGCTTGGGCACTGAAGCTTTCTTT. Protein sequence: CVSSLGLGTEAFF.

Ten or more counts support this clonotype. The V and J genes are TRBV20-1 and TRBJ2-5; 12 bases agree with TRBD2. The CDR3 covers 16 residues. Germline V lookup: CDR1 DFQATT, CDR2 SNEGSKA (reference sequence). The J segment lost 0 bases and the V segment lost 6 bases, leaving 8 bases of the junction unmatched. CDR3 region: CSAGLAGAGYQETQYF. DNA of the CDR3: TGCAGTGCGGGACTAGCGGGCGCTGGGTACCAAGAGACCCAGTACTTC.

This clonotype showed up many times. This chain uses TRBV5-1 with TRBJ2-2; a weak D match, TRBD2 (6 bases). Germline CDR1 reads SGHRS; CDR2 reads YFSETQ. This CDR3 contains 15 residues. V lost 0 bases and J 10 bases, leaving 16 bases between the germline ends. The CDR3 bases are TGCGCCAGCAGCTTGGCCCCACTCACTAGCAAGGAGCTGTTTTTT. This gives the protein CASSLAPLTSKELFF.

This clonotype came up many times. The V and J genes are TRBV5-1 and TRBJ2-2; D is possibly TRBD2 (6 bases). Trimming pared 1 base from V and 5 bases from J, leaving 15 bases between. The CDR3 has 16 amino acids. Germline V gene sequence: CDR1 SGHRS, CDR2 YFSETQ. The CDR3 spells CASSLRTGLYTGELFF. The CDR3, as DNA: TGCGCCAGCAGCTTGAGGACCGGACTATATACCGGGGAGCTGTTTTTT.

At least ten counts were recorded for this clonotype. The chain employs TRBV3-1 and TRBJ1-2, with D perhaps matching TRBD1 (6 bases). Germline lookup yields CDR1 LGHDT and CDR2 YNNKEL (reference sequence). V gave up 3 bases and J gave up 8 bases, with 10 bases separating them. The length of the CDR3 is 12 residues. The CDR3 here is CASSHRQEGYTF. The CDR3, as DNA: TGTGCCAGCAGCCATCGACAGGAAGGCTACACCTTC.

This clonotype was seen many times. The chain combines TRBV15 with TRBJ2-3; D gene uncertain. Germline CDR1 is LNHNV and CDR2 is YYDKDF (reference sequence). Trimming shortened V by 4 bases and J by 0 bases, and 5 bases separated the two germline ends. This CDR3 region has 13 residues. CDR3 amino acids: CATSKSSTDTQYF. CDR3 sequence (DNA): TGTGCCACCAGCAAGTCTAGCACAGATACGCAGTATTTT.

This clonotype has a count of ten or more. J is TRBJ1-2 and V is TRBV2; possible D gene TRBD1, 5 bases. Trimming took 3 bases from V and 4 from J, leaving 15 bases between them. Germline V gene lookup returns CDR1 SNHLY and CDR2 FYNNEI. The CDR3 extends over 15 amino acids. The CDR3 coding sequence is TGTGCCAGCAGTGAGGGGGATGGAACGGGCTATGGCTACACCTTC. As protein: CASSEGDGTGYGYTF.

This clonotype was observed at least ten times. The chain has TRBV13 and TRBJ2-7; D may be TRBD2 (7 bases). CDR1 is PRHDT and CDR2 is FYEKMQ in the germline V gene (reference sequence). The CDR3 is 13 residues long. The V and J ends lost 1 base and 4 bases respectively, with 8 bases between them. The CDR3 here is CASSLEGGYEQYF. In DNA, the CDR3 is TGTGCCAGCAGCTTAGAGGGGGGGTACGAGCAGTACTTC. Based on the CDR3 plus reference TRBV13 and TRBJ2-7, the full variable domain is AAGVIQSPRHLIKEKRETATLKCYPIPRHDTVYWYQQGPGQDPQFLISFYEKMQSDKGSIPDRFSAQQFSDYHSELNMSSLELGDSALYFCASSLEGGYEQYFGPGTRLTVT.

This clonotype showed up many times. The chain combines TRBV7-8 with TRBJ2-2, with 11 bases that match TRBD2. Germline V gives CDR1 SGHVS, CDR2 FQNEAQ. J was trimmed by 5 bases and V by 2 bases; bases with no gene match: 13. CDR3 length equals 19 residues. As DNA, the CDR3 is TGTGCCAGCAGCTTAACGGCTCTTGGGCTAGCGGGAGGAACCGGGGAGCTGTTTTTT. This encodes CASSLTALGLAGGTGELFF.

J is TRBJ2-2 and V is TRBV3-1; D is unclear. There are 17 residues in the CDR3. V was trimmed by 0 bases and J by 3 bases, leaving 14 bases between them. The germline gives CDR1 LGHDT, CDR2 YNNKEL (reference sequence). Here the CDR3 DNA reads TGTGCCAGCAGCCAAGAAAGATGGCCTAGTTACACCGGGGAGCTGTTTTTT. Residues: CASSQERWPSYTGELFF. Combining the CDR3 with reference TRBV3-1 and TRBJ2-2 gives the whole variable domain DTAVSQTPKYLVTQMGNDKSIKCEQNLGHDTMYWYKQDSKKFLKIMFSYNNKELIINETVPNRFSPKSPDKAHLNLHINSLELGDSAVYFCASSQERWPSYTGELFFGEGSRLTVL.

In this sample, this clonotype turned up many times. The CDR3 region has the DNA TGTGCCAGCAGTCCCCCCCGGACAGGTAGCACAGATACGCAGTATTTT. Encoded protein: CASSPPRTGSTDTQYF. V usage is TRBV28 and J usage is TRBJ2-3; 7 bases are shared with TRBD1. Germline assignment: CDR1 MDHEN and CDR2 SYDVKM. The length of the CDR3 is 16 residues. V dropped 5 bases and J dropped 0; count of bases not matched to a gene: 8.

This clonotype showed up many times. The chain couples TRBV18 to TRBJ1-2, with 7 bases lining up with TRBD1. The CDR3 consists of 13 residues. Germline V lookup: CDR1 KGHSH, CDR2 LQKENI. V shed 6 bases, J shed 8 bases, and the junction held 9 bases outside the gene matches. The CDR3 coding sequence is TGTGCCAGCTCCTTCGACAGGGAACTCGGCTACACCTTC. As protein: CASSFDRELGYTF.

This clonotype showed up many times. This chain joins TRBV20-1 and TRBJ2-3; D perhaps matches TRBD2 (5 bases). CDR1 is DFQATT, CDR2 SNEGSKA, per germline (reference sequence). Trimming removed 2 bases at V and 6 bases at J, with 12 bases between. The CDR3 runs to 13 residues. CDR3 protein: CSARWPSGDTQYF. Here the CDR3 DNA reads TGCAGTGCTAGATGGCCCTCGGGGGATACGCAGTATTTT.

This clonotype was picked up many times. CDR3: CASSLSGSRQETQYF. The DNA of the CDR3 is TGCGCCAGCAGCTTGTCCGGGAGTCGCCAAGAGACCCAGTACTTC. The chain joins TRBV5-1 to TRBJ2-5, with D possibly TRBD2 on 6 matching bases. This CDR3 comprises 15 residues. Germline assignment: CDR1 SGHRS and CDR2 YFSETQ. V was clipped by 1 base and J by 1 base, with 11 bases between them.

This clonotype was recorded many times. The CDR3 spells CASSPRTGVEDTQYF. CDR3 nucleotides: TGCGCCAGCAGCCCTAGGACAGGGGTTGAAGATACGCAGTATTTT. The rearrangement links TRBV4-3 to TRBJ2-3, with 9 bases aligning to TRBD1. Trimming removed 4 bases from V and 5 bases from J; junction bases left unmatched: 7. CDR1 and CDR2 from the germline V gene are LGHNA and YSLEER. The CDR3 has 15 residues.

This clonotype was observed at least ten times. The chain uses TRBV27 and TRBJ2-7; D ambiguous. Per the germline V gene, CDR1 is MNHEY and CDR2 is SMNVEV (reference sequence). The CDR3 consists of 14 residues. Trimming cost V 6 bases and J 9 bases, with 21 bases left between them. The CDR3 nucleotides are TGTGCCAGCAGCCCCCGCTCTACGAGTCCGGGGCAGTACTTC. Translation: CASSPRSTSPGQYF.

This clonotype was recorded many times. V usage is TRBV20-1 and J usage is TRBJ1-4; D possibly corresponds to TRBD1 (5 bases). Germline CDR1 DFQATT, CDR2 SNEGSKA (reference sequence). Trimming took 2 bases from V and 4 from J, leaving 11 bases between them. The CDR3 is 14 amino acids. CDR3 residues: CSARPGRINEKLFF. CDR3 in DNA: TGCAGTGCTAGACCGGGACGGATTAATGAAAAACTGTTTTTT.

This clonotype was seen at least ten times. This sequence joins TRBV20-1 and TRBJ2-1, with 9 bases fitting TRBD2. The ends lost 3 bases at V and 8 bases at J; junction bases unmatched: 11. The CDR3 loop spans 15 amino acids. Germline loops: CDR1 DFQATT, CDR2 SNEGSKA (reference sequence). CDR3 residues: CSAREGLAGRYEQFF. DNA for the CDR3: TGCAGTGCTAGGGAGGGGCTAGCGGGGAGGTATGAGCAGTTCTTC.